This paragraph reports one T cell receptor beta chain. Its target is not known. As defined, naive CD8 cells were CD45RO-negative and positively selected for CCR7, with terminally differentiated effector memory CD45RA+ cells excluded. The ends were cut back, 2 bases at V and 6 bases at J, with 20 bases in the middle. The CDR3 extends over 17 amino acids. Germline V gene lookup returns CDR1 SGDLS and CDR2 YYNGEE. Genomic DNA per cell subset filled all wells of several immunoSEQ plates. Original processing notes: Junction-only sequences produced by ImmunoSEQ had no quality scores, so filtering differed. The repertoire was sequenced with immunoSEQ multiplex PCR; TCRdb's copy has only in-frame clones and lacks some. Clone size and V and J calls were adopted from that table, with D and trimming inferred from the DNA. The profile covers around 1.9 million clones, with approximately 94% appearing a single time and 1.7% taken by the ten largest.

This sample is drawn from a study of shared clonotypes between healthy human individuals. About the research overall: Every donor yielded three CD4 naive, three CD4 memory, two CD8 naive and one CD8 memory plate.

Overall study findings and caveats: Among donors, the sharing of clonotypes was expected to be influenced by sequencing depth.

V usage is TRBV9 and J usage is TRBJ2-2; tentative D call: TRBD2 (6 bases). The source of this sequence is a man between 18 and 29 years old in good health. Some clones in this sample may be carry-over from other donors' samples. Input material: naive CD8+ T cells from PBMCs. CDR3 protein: CASSVSGDGRWSGELFF. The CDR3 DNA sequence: TGTGCCAGCAGCGTGTCTGGCGACGGGAGATGGTCCGGGGAGCTGTTTTTT.